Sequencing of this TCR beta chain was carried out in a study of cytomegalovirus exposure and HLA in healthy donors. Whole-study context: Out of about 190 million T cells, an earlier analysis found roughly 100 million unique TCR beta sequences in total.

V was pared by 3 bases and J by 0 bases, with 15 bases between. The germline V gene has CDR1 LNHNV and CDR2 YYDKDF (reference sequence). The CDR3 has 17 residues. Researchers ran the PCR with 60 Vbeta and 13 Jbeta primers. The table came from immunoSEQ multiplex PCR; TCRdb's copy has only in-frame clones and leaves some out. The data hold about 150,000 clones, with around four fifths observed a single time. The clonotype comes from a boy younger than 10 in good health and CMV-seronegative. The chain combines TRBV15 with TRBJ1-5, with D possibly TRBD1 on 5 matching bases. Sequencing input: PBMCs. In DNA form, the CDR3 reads TGTGCCACCAGCAGTTTCCTCAGGGATTATAGCAATCAGCCCCAGCATTTT. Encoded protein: CATSSFLRDYSNQPQHF.